These 12 T cell receptor beta chains share one sample of origin, sequenced in a study of OX40 agonist ivuxolimab in advanced cancers. Assay: immunoSEQ multiplex PCR; the TCRdb copy retains only in-frame clones and omits some. The sample carries about 82,000 clones, approximately 92% recorded once. The source material was CD4+ or CD8+ T cells sorted from blood, sampled in a trial of the OX40 agonist ivuxolimab. The receptors shown here come from an adult with an advanced solid tumor such as melanoma, head and neck, liver or kidney cancer.

The chain has TRBV7-4 and TRBJ2-3; D possibly corresponds to TRBD1 (7 bases). Germline V gives CDR1 SGHVT, CDR2 SQSDAQ. The V gene lost 5 bases and the J gene lost 1 base, with 16 bases spanning the gap. There are 16 residues in the CDR3. The CDR3 nucleotides are TGTGCCAGCAGCCAACCCCAGGGGGGTGGCACAGATACGCAGTATTTT. This gives the protein CASSQPQGGGTDTQYF.

The rearrangement links TRBV7-8 to TRBJ2-7; 7 nucleotides match TRBD2. The CDR3 is 17 amino acids. Germline loops: CDR1 SGHVS, CDR2 FQNEAQ. Germline trimming cut 1 base from V and 4 bases from J; bases unmatched to any gene: 13. This CDR3 reads CASSLGWISGDSYEQYF. CDR3 coding DNA: TGTGCCAGCAGCTTAGGCTGGATCAGCGGGGACTCTTACGAGCAGTACTTC.

This clone was counted only a few times. The V gene is TRBV25-1, the J gene TRBJ1-1; D is undetermined. This CDR3 has 14 residues. V shed 2 bases and J shed 2 bases, with 9 bases lying between them. Germline CDR1 reads MGHDK; CDR2 reads SYGVNS. The CDR3 loop reads CASSEHSSNTEAFF. In DNA, the CDR3 is TGTGCCAGCAGTGAACACTCGTCTAACACTGAAGCTTTCTTT. Using reference TRBV25-1 and TRBJ1-1 for the parts outside the CDR3, the full variable domain is EADIYQTPRYLVIGTGKKITLECSQTMGHDKMYWYQQDPGMELHLIHYSYGVNSTEKGDLSSESTVSRIRTEHFPLTLESARPSHTSQYLCASSEHSSNTEAFFGQGTRLTVV.

V usage is TRBV4-1 and J usage is TRBJ1-1; D is ambiguous. This CDR3 spans 15 amino acids. Germline lookup yields CDR1 MGHRA and CDR2 YSYEKL. Between the trimmed V and J ends, which lost 0 bases and 3 bases, there was a span of 11 bases. CDR3 amino acids: CASSQDLGPDTEAFF. In nucleotides, the CDR3 is TGCGCCAGCAGCCAAGATCTAGGGCCTGACACTGAAGCTTTCTTT.

The chain's CDR3 is CASSLSGQGGDYEQYF. For the CDR3, the DNA is TGTGCCAGCAGTTTATCTGGGCAGGGGGGGGACTACGAGCAGTACTTC. The V gene is TRBV27, the J gene TRBJ2-7, with D perhaps TRBD1 or TRBD2 (7 bases each). Germline-derived CDR1 and CDR2 are MNHEY and SMNVEV (reference sequence). Between the trimmed V and J ends, which lost 0 bases and 3 bases, there was a span of 15 bases. CDR3 length equals 16 residues.

The chain uses TRBV2 and TRBJ2-7; TRBD1 matches at 8 bases. This CDR3 is 11 amino acids long. The V and J ends lost 6 bases and 6 bases, in that order; junction bases with no gene match: 1. Germline V gene data show CDR1 as SNHLY and CDR2 as FYNNEI. This CDR3 is CASRTGVEQYF. The CDR3 DNA reads as TGTGCCAGCAGGACAGGGGTCGAGCAGTACTTC. Drawing the rest from reference TRBV2 and TRBJ2-7, the complete variable domain is EPEVTQTPSHQVTQMGQEVILRCVPISNHLYFYWYRQILGQKVEFLVSFYNNEISEKSEIFDDQFSVERPDGSNFTLKIRSTKLEDSAMYFCASRTGVEQYFGPGTRLTVT.

The V and J genes are TRBV19 and TRBJ1-2; possibly TRBD1 for D (5 bases). Between the trimmed V and J ends, which lost 6 bases and 7 bases, there was a span of 9 bases. Germline V CDR1 and CDR2: LNHDA, SQIVND (reference sequence). CDR3 length: 11 residues. For the CDR3, the DNA is TGTGCCAGTAGCCAGGGTCTTGGCTACACCTTC. Amino acids: CASSQGLGYTF.

The rearrangement joins TRBV9 to TRBJ2-2; TRBD1 aligns across 11 bases. The germline V gene has CDR1 SGDLS and CDR2 YYNGEE. With 3 bases clipped from V and 5 bases from J, the junction kept 6 bases outside the gene matches. The length of the CDR3 is 16 residues. Written as DNA, the CDR3 is TGTGCCAGCAGCGCTTCCGGGACAGGGGGGACCGGGGAGCTGTTTTTT. Protein product: CASSASGTGGTGELFF.

The V call is TRBV10-3, the J call TRBJ2-7, with D unresolved. Germline loops: CDR1 ENHRY, CDR2 SYGVKD. Between the trimmed V and J ends, which lost 6 bases and 3 bases, there was a span of 12 bases. This CDR3 comprises 13 residues. CDR3 nucleotides: TGTGCCATCAGGGACGGCGTCGACTACGAGCAGTACTTC. As protein: CAIRDGVDYEQYF.

The V gene is TRBV9, the J gene TRBJ2-5, with D perhaps matching TRBD1 or TRBD2 (5 bases each). Trimming removed 5 bases from V and 2 bases from J, with 10 bases in between. In germline, CDR1 is SGDLS, CDR2 YYNGEE. The CDR3 covers 13 residues. CDR3 region: CASSPWGQETQYF. In DNA, the CDR3 is TGTGCCAGCAGTCCCTGGGGGCAAGAGACCCAGTACTTC.

The sample holds a few counts of this clone. The chain carries TRBV7-3 and TRBJ1-1, with 9 bases aligning to TRBD1. Germline-derived CDR1 and CDR2 are SGHTA and FQGTGA. This CDR3 spans 15 amino acids. V lost 2 bases and J lost 3; bases outside the gene matches: 4. CDR3 nucleotides: TGTGCCAGCAGCTTAGGACAGGGGTACGACACTGAAGCTTTCTTT. Translated: CASSLGQGYDTEAFF.

This clone was counted a few times. The rearrangement links TRBV4-1 to TRBJ2-7, with TRBD2 identical over 8 bases. Germline CDR1 MGHRA, CDR2 YSYEKL. After removal of 0 bases from V and 4 bases from J, the junction contained 11 bases not matched to a gene. CDR3 length equals 17 residues. In DNA, the CDR3 is TGCGCCAGCAGCCAAGATCTGGCGGCGGGGGGTTGGTACGAGCAGTACTTC. It codes for CASSQDLAAGGWYEQYF.